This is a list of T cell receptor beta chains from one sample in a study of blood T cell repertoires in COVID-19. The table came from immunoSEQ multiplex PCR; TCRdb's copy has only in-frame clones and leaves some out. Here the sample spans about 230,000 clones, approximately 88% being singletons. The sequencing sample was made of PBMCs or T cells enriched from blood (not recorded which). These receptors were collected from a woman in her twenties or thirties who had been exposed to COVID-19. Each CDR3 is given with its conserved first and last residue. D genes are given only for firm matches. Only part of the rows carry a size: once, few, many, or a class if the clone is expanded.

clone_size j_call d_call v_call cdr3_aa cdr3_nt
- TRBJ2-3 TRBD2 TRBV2 CASSEAGLTDTQYF TGTGCCAGCTCCGAAGCGGGACTCACAGATACGCAGTATTTT
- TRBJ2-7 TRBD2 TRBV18 CASSPPSGYEQYF TGTGCCAGCTCACCACCTAGCGGGTACGAGCAGTACTTC
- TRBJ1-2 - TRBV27 CASSSGGGTYGYTF TGTGCCAGCAGTTCCGGGGGAGGCACCTATGGCTACACCTTC
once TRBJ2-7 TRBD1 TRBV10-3 CATRGQGAKQYF TGTGCCACCCGAGGACAGGGGGCTAAGCAGTACTTC
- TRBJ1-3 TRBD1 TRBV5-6 CASSPGTVSSGNTIYF TGTGCCAGCAGCCCGGGGACAGTATCCTCTGGAAACACCATATATTTT
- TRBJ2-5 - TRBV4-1 CASSQTRGETQYF TGCGCCAGCAGCCAGACTAGGGGAGAGACCCAGTACTTC
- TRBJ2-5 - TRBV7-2 CASSLDPGIQETQYF TGTGCCAGCAGCTTAGATCCGGGGATCCAAGAGACCCAGTACTTC
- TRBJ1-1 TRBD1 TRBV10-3 CAIRGPRQGATEAFF TGTGCCATCAGGGGCCCTCGACAGGGGGCCACTGAAGCTTTCTTT
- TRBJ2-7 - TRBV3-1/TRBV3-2 CASSPGVAVEQYF TGTGCCAGCAGCCCAGGGGTAGCTGTCGAGCAGTACTTC
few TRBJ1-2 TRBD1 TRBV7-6 CASSSDRVLHGYTF TGTGCCAGCAGCTCAGACAGGGTTTTACATGGCTACACCTTC
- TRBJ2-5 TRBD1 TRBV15 CATSQVPQGAGETQYF TGTGCCACCAGCCAGGTGCCACAGGGGGCAGGGGAGACCCAGTACTTC
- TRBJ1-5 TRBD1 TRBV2 CASSEGQGNQPQHF TGTGCCAGCAGTGAGGGACAGGGTAATCAGCCCCAGCATTTT
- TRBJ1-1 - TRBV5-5 CASTLSQGEAFF TGTGCCAGCACCCTAAGCCAGGGTGAAGCTTTCTTT
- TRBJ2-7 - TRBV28 CASIGVYEQYF TGTGCCAGCATAGGGGTCTACGAGCAGTACTTC
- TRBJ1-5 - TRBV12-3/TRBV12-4 CASVVGGNQPQHF TGTGCCAGCGTTGTGGGGGGGAATCAGCCCCAGCATTTT
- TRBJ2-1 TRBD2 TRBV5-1 CASSSAGTSGYNEQFF TGCGCCAGCAGCTCTGCCGGGACTAGCGGATACAATGAGCAGTTCTTC
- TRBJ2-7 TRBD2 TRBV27 CASMGLAGLYEQYF TGTGCCAGCATGGGACTAGCGGGATTGTACGAGCAGTACTTC
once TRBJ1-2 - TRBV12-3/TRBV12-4 CASSLTGYGYTF TGTGCCAGCAGCCTAACAGGGTACGGCTACACCTTC
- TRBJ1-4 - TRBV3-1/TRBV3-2 CASSQEQGRGEKLFF TGTGCCAGCAGCCAAGAGCAGGGTAGGGGCGAAAAACTGTTTTTT
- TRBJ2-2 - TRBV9 CASRTGNTGELFF TGTGCCAGCAGGACAGGAAACACCGGGGAGCTGTTTTTT
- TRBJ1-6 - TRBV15 CATSRGVQNSPLHF TGTGCCACCAGCAGAGGCGTACAGAATTCACCCCTCCACTTT
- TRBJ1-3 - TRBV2 CASSDSASSGNTIYF TGTGCCAGCAGTGACAGCGCCAGCTCTGGAAACACCATATATTTT
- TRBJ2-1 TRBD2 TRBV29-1 CSVEIGTSGNYEQFF TGCAGCGTTGAGATAGGGACTAGCGGGAACTATGAGCAGTTCTTC
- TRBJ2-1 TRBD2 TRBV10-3 CAISAPINRERVSGISSYNEQFF TGTGCCATCAGTGCACCAATCAACAGGGAGAGGGTTAGCGGGATCAGCTCCTACAATGAGCAGTTCTTC
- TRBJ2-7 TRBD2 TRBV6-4 CASSDFSTSGSSYEQYF TGTGCCAGCAGTGACTTCTCCACTAGCGGAAGCTCCTACGAGCAGTACTTC
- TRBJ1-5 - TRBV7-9 CASSLAIDNSLNQPQHF TGTGCCAGCAGCTTAGCGATAGATAACTCTCTCAATCAGCCCCAGCATTTT
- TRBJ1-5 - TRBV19 CASSIHPDSRSGPQHF TGTGCCAGTAGTATTCACCCTGACAGTCGCTCTGGGCCCCAGCATTTT
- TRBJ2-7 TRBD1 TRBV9 CASSEGGARTYEQYF TGTGCCAGCAGCGAAGGGGGCGCGAGGACCTACGAGCAGTACTTC
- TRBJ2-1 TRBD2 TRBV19 CASSAQGLAGYNEQFF TGTGCCAGTAGTGCCCAGGGACTAGCGGGGTACAATGAGCAGTTCTTC
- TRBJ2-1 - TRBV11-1 CASSFLRNEQFF TGTGCCAGCAGCTTCCTGAGGAATGAGCAGTTCTTC
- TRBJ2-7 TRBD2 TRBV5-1 CASSQPSGMDEQYF TGCGCCAGCAGCCAACCTAGCGGGATGGACGAGCAGTACTTC
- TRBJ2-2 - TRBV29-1 CSVSRSNTGELFF TGCAGCGTTTCCAGGTCGAACACCGGGGAGCTGTTTTTT
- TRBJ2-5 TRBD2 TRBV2 CASSNPLGLAGVGGETQYF TGTGCCAGCAGTAACCCTCTGGGACTAGCGGGAGTGGGGGGAGAGACCCAGTACTTC
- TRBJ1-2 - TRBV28 CASRESRDTYGYTF TGTGCCAGCAGAGAGAGTCGGGACACCTATGGCTACACCTTC
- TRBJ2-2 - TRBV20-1 CSASGVATGELFF TGCAGTGCTAGTGGAGTAGCCACCGGGGAGCTGTTTTTT
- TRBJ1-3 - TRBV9 CASTKSGDTGNTIYF TGTGCCAGCACCAAGTCAGGGGACACTGGAAACACCATATATTTT
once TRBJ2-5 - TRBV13 CASSPQDRDFETQYF TGTGCCAGCAGCCCCCAAGACAGGGACTTCGAGACCCAGTACTTC
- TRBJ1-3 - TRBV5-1 CASSFTTGTGNTIYF TGCGCCAGCAGCTTCACTACAGGGACCGGAAACACCATATATTTT
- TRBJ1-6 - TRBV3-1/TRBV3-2 CASSQGTAGVPLHF TGTGCCAGCAGCCAAGGGACAGCCGGCGTGCCCCTCCACTTT
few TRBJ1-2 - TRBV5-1 CASSQQGVNYGYTF TGCGCCAGCAGCCAACAGGGTGTCAACTATGGCTACACCTTC
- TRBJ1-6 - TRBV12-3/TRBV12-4 CASSFPPAGALHF TGTGCCAGCAGTTTCCCCCCGGCGGGGGCCCTCCACTTT
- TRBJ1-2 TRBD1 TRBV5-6 CASSFGTEGGYTF TGTGCCAGCAGCTTCGGGACAGAGGGTGGCTACACCTTC
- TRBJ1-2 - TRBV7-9 CASSSRPQGTGYTF TGTGCCAGCAGCTCGAGGCCCCAGGGGACGGGCTACACCTTC